The 3 T cell receptor beta chains listed next were all sequenced from one sample in a study of identical twins. TCRdb passed the 5' RACE reads through MiXCR, listing each CDR3 protein once. The sample lists under 250,000 distinct CDR3 sequences, about 7.5% occurring once. The data also belong to a second study, concerning yellow fever vaccine responses in identical twins.

Sequenced sample: CD8+ T cells sorted from blood. All receptors come from a woman aged 18-29 years in good health.

This clonotype appeared many times. The J gene is TRBJ2-2, the V gene TRBV5-1; 8 bases map to TRBD2. From germline, CDR1 is SGHRS and CDR2 YFSETQ. The CDR3 totals 17 residues. The V gene end was trimmed by 0 bases and the J gene end by 1 base; junction bases not matched to a gene: 5. Written as DNA, the CDR3 is TGCGCCAGCAGCTTGGCCTGGCGGGGGGAGAACACCGGGGAGCTGTTTTTT. This encodes CASSLAWRGENTGELFF.

This clonotype has a handful of counts. The chain carries TRBV24-1 and TRBJ2-1; 10 bases match TRBD1. The CDR3 sequence is 16 residues long. The ends lost 3 bases at V and 3 bases at J; junction bases unmatched: 4. Germline V gene data show CDR1 as KGHDR and CDR2 as SFDVKD. This CDR3 is CATSDETGGVYNEQFF. CDR3 coding DNA: TGTGCCACCAGTGATGAGACAGGGGGCGTCTACAATGAGCAGTTCTTC.

This clonotype was counted many times. CDR3 residues: CSARPEGQSSYEQYF. As DNA, the CDR3 is TGCAGTGCTCGCCCGGAAGGACAGAGCTCCTACGAGCAGTACTTC. The chain uses TRBV20-1 and TRBJ2-7; D possibly corresponds to TRBD1 (6 bases). The CDR3 totals 15 residues. Germline V CDR1 and CDR2: DFQATT, SNEGSKA (reference sequence). V was shortened by 5 bases and J by 0 bases, with 17 bases between the two germline ends.